This T cell receptor beta chain was identified during a study of T cell repertoires in ileal Crohn's disease. Study information: At postoperative colonoscopy, neoterminal ileum biopsies were taken as M6.

Time point reported: neoterminal ileum biopsy at postoperative endoscopy, about 6 months after surgery. The germline gives CDR1 SGDLS, CDR2 YYNGEE. V shed 0 bases and J shed 5 bases, with 11 bases lying between them. The CDR3 loop spans 14 amino acids. Concerning this clone itself: Its specificity is not known.

Study-level points and caveats: Within the first postoperative year, endoscopy came at median roughly seven months.

Assay: immunoSEQ multiplex PCR; the TCRdb copy retains only in-frame clones and omits some. The table shows fewer than 3,000 clones, with just under 80% occurring only once. The receptor was isolated from an adult with Crohn's disease. Sample: ileal tissue. The V and J genes are TRBV9 and TRBJ1-2; D is uncertain. CDR3 nucleotides: TGTGCCAGCAGCGTAGGACTTGGCAAGTATGGCTACACCTTC. This codes for CASSVGLGKYGYTF.